These 20 T cell receptor beta chains originate from one sample sequenced in a study of T cell repertoires in cytomegalovirus infection. TCRdb re-derived calls from the reads in MiXCR, one entry per CDR3 protein. The data contain about 310,000 distinct CDR3 sequences, about a sixth of them seen just once; the ten biggest clones take up about 12%. The sample was PBMCs. The receptor set was obtained from a human donor in good health (CMV status not recorded). Some clones in this sample may be carry-over from other donors' samples.

In its sample, this clonotype was seen a few times. The chain has TRBV19 and TRBJ1-1, with TRBD1 matching over 10 bases. Germline V gives CDR1 LNHDA, CDR2 SQIVND (reference sequence). V trimming: 0 bases; J trimming: 7 bases; junction bases outside the gene matches: 2. The CDR3 contains 14 residues. The CDR3 spells CASSIDRDRGEAFF. The CDR3, as DNA: TGTGCCAGTAGTATAGATCGGGACAGGGGTGAAGCTTTCTTT.

This clonotype was observed at least ten times. The chain employs TRBV7-9 and TRBJ2-5, with D hard to call. CDR3 size: 14 residues. CDR1 and CDR2 (germline): SEHNR, FQNEAQ (reference sequence). The ends were cut back, 3 bases at V and 2 bases at J, with 10 bases in the middle. As DNA, the CDR3 is TGTGCCAGCAGCTTCGACCGCATACAAGAGACCCAGTACTTC. This sequence encodes CASSFDRIQETQYF.

This clonotype was counted at least ten times. The chain joins TRBV7-2 to TRBJ2-1; TRBD2 aligns across 7 bases. The CDR3 runs to 15 residues. Germline V gene lookup returns CDR1 SGHTA and CDR2 FQGNSA. With 4 bases clipped from V and 9 bases from J, the junction kept 12 bases outside the gene matches. CDR3 residues: CASSSSGTISGEQFF. In DNA form, the CDR3 reads TGTGCCAGCAGCTCCTCCGGGACTATTAGTGGTGAGCAGTTCTTC. The whole variable domain, filled in from reference TRBV7-2 and TRBJ2-1, reads GAGVSQSPSNKVTEKGKDVELRCDPISGHTALYWYRQSLGQGLEFLIYFQGNSAPDKSGLPSDRFSAERTGGSVSTLTIQRTQQEDSAVYLCASSSSGTISGEQFFGPGTRLTVL.

This clonotype has a count of ten or more. V gene TRBV4-2 combines with J gene TRBJ1-5; unclear D gene. Trimming shortened V by 0 bases and J by 3 bases, and 3 bases separated the two germline ends. The CDR3 is 13 residues long. CDR1 is LGHNA and CDR2 is YNFKEQ in the germline V gene. This chain's CDR3 is CASSQDHNQPQHF. In nucleotides, the CDR3 is TGTGCCAGCAGCCAAGATCACAATCAGCCCCAGCATTTT.

The rearrangement links TRBV5-1 to TRBJ2-5; 8 positions match TRBD1. The CDR3 has 16 amino acids. V was pared by 2 bases and J by 1 base, with 7 bases of the junction left unmatched. Germline CDR1 SGHRS, CDR2 YFSETQ. The CDR3 here is CASSFSGGGLQETQYF. The CDR3 coding sequence is TGCGCCAGCAGCTTTTCAGGGGGCGGCCTCCAAGAGACCCAGTACTTC.

This clonotype came up many times. The V and J genes are TRBV4-1 and TRBJ2-1, with D hard to call. V was cut by 1 base and J by 0 bases, with 10 bases left in between. Germline CDR1 reads MGHRA; CDR2 reads YSYEKL. The CDR3 loop spans 16 amino acids. CDR3 coding DNA: TGCGCCAGCAGCCAAGTCACGTCGAGCTCCTACAATGAGCAGTTCTTC. Residues: CASSQVTSSSYNEQFF.

A few counts support this clonotype. CDR3 bases: TGCGCCAGCAGCCAAGGGGAAGCAGGGGCCTATCCTAATCAGCCCCAGCATTTT. This codes for CASSQGEAGAYPNQPQHF. The V and J genes are TRBV4-1 and TRBJ1-5; TRBD1 might be the D (6 bases). V was shortened by 1 base and J by 4 bases, with 20 bases between the two germline ends. Germline CDR1 is MGHRA and CDR2 is YSYEKL. CDR3 length: 18 amino acids.

This clonotype was seen more than once but under ten times. The chain recombines TRBV15 with TRBJ2-5; tentative D call: TRBD1 (6 bases). Per germline, CDR1 LNHNV and CDR2 YYDKDF (reference sequence). Trimming cost V 4 bases and J 1 base, with 10 bases left between them. This CDR3 contains 14 residues. The CDR3 loop is CATSMKTGQETQYF. CDR3 coding DNA: TGTGCCACCAGCATGAAGACAGGCCAAGAGACCCAGTACTTC.

This clonotype was counted ten times or more. The chain links TRBV7-2 to TRBJ2-7; the D is unclear. CDR1 SGHTA and CDR2 FQGNSA come from the germline V gene. V gave up 2 bases and J gave up 3 bases, with 14 bases separating them. The CDR3 is 15 amino acids. The chain's CDR3 is CASSLLPATLYEQYF. In nucleotides, the CDR3 is TGTGCCAGCAGCTTACTTCCTGCCACCCTCTACGAGCAGTACTTC.

The table lists this clonotype with many counts. The rearrangement uses TRBV11-1 and TRBJ2-5, with 8 positions matching TRBD2. The CDR3 runs to 16 residues. Germline lookup yields CDR1 SGHAT and CDR2 FQDESV (reference sequence). Trimming took 1 base from V and 1 from J; bases not matched to a gene: 5. Written as DNA, the CDR3 is TGTGCCAGCAGCTTAGTCGCGGGGGGACTCCAAGAGACCCAGTACTTC. Protein sequence: CASSLVAGGLQETQYF.

This clonotype appeared a few times. The chain combines TRBV20-1 with TRBJ1-2, with 10 positions matching TRBD1. Germline V gives CDR1 DFQATT, CDR2 SNEGSKA (reference sequence). V was clipped by 3 bases and J by 5 bases; unmatched bases: 6. CDR3 length: 14 residues. CDR3: CSASSDRGLYGYTF. CDR3 in DNA: TGCAGTGCTAGCTCTGACAGGGGGCTGTATGGCTACACCTTC.

This clonotype was observed a handful of times. The rearrangement uses TRBV9 and TRBJ1-2, with D possibly matching TRBD1 (5 bases). V was trimmed by 0 bases and J by 8 bases, leaving 11 bases between them. CDR1 SGDLS and CDR2 YYNGEE come from the germline V gene. The CDR3 length is 13 residues. The CDR3 loop is CASSVGGWDGYTF. The CDR3 nucleotides are TGTGCCAGCAGCGTAGGAGGGTGGGACGGCTACACCTTC.

This clonotype has a handful of counts. The chain carries TRBV18 and TRBJ1-2; 7 nucleotides line up with TRBD1. The V segment lost 3 bases and the J segment 3 bases; nucleotides outside the gene matches: 13. Germline values: CDR1 KGHSH, CDR2 LQKENI. The length of the CDR3 is 17 residues. As DNA, the CDR3 is TGTGCCAGCTCACCGTCCCCCCAAGGGGGCGCAGACTATGGCTACACCTTC. Its protein product is CASSPSPQGGADYGYTF.

V usage is TRBV4-1 and J usage is TRBJ2-3; TRBD2 aligns across 14 bases. With 2 bases clipped from V and 1 base from J, the junction kept 5 bases outside the gene matches. There are 18 residues in the CDR3. Germline V gives CDR1 MGHRA, CDR2 YSYEKL. The CDR3 here is CASSQWTSGGMGTDTQYF. CDR3 DNA: TGCGCCAGCAGCCAATGGACTAGCGGGGGGATGGGCACAGATACGCAGTATTTT.

The J gene is TRBJ2-1, the V gene TRBV18; no firm D call. Germline CDR1 KGHSH, CDR2 LQKENI. The CDR3 spans 13 residues. Trimming shortened V by 2 bases and J by 5 bases, and 7 bases separated the two germline ends. The CDR3 DNA sequence: TGTGCCAGCTCACCATCGAGGAACAATGAGCAGTTCTTC. It yields the protein CASSPSRNNEQFF.

This clonotype was seen many times. The chain couples TRBV6-1 to TRBJ1-2; 9 bases align to TRBD1. V lost 4 bases and J lost 10; bases outside the gene matches: 7. The germline V gene has CDR1 MNHNS and CDR2 SASEGT. The CDR3 has 13 amino acids. The CDR3 DNA follows: TGTGCCAGCAGTGGGGACAGGGCTACCTACTACACCTTC. The encoded protein is CASSGDRATYYTF.

This clonotype was seen more than once but under ten times. The chain joins TRBV20-1 to TRBJ2-3; unclear D gene. The CDR3 has 16 amino acids. Germline loops: CDR1 DFQATT, CDR2 SNEGSKA (reference sequence). Trimming removed 1 base at V and 0 bases at J, with 14 bases between. The CDR3 reads CSARVYRPGSTDTQYF. The CDR3 DNA reads TGCAGTGCTAGAGTTTACCGGCCGGGTAGCACAGATACGCAGTATTTT.

The rearrangement links TRBV20-1 to TRBJ2-3; no clear D gene. With 0 bases removed from V and 11 bases from J, the gap between germline ends came to 12 bases. From germline, CDR1 is DFQATT and CDR2 SNEGSKA (reference sequence). This CDR3 comprises 12 residues. CDR3 residues: CSARDPPFGQYF. In DNA form, the CDR3 reads TGCAGTGCTAGAGATCCCCCTTTTGGGCAGTATTTT.

In this sample, this clonotype turned up a few times. V and J are TRBV12-5 and TRBJ2-7; 11 positions match TRBD1. Losses at the gene ends were 6 bases for V and 2 bases for J; bases not matched to a gene: 9. This CDR3 is 16 amino acids long. Per germline, CDR1 LGHNT and CDR2 FRNRAP. CDR3 in DNA: TGTGCTAGTGGAAACAACCCGGGACAGGGGGCCTACGAGCAGTACTTC. Protein: CASGNNPGQGAYEQYF.

This clonotype was seen at least ten times. The genes are TRBV2 and TRBJ2-1, with D hard to call. CDR3 length: 16 amino acids. Per the germline V gene, CDR1 is SNHLY and CDR2 is FYNNEI. V gave up 0 bases and J gave up 3 bases, with 12 bases separating them. The CDR3 bases are TGTGCCAGCAGTGAAGCCGGGCGTTCCTTCTACAATGAGCAGTTCTTC. Translated, it gives CASSEAGRSFYNEQFF.